This is a list of T cell receptor beta chains from one sample in a study of OX40 agonist ivuxolimab in advanced cancers. TCRdb's table, derived via immunoSEQ multiplex PCR, lists solely in-frame clones and lacks some. Among fewer than 65,000 clones listed, more than 85% were seen once. The input for sequencing was CD4+ or CD8+ T cells sorted from blood, taken in a trial of the OX40 agonist ivuxolimab. These receptors were obtained from an adult with an advanced solid tumor such as melanoma, head and neck, liver or kidney cancer. The CDR3 runs from the conserved cysteine through the conserved F or W. A D gene is named only where the DNA matches it firmly. Clone size, where shown, is once, few, many, or a class for clones that have expanded.

V gene	J gene	D gene	clone size	CDR3 length	CDR3 protein	CDR3 DNA
TRBV5-4	TRBJ1-2	-	medium-sized	15	CASRLWGGAFRGYTF	TGTGCCAGCCGATTGTGGGGGGGCGCTTTTCGTGGCTACACCTTC
TRBV11-3	TRBJ2-1	-	-	14	CASSITSLPYEQFF	TGTGCCAGCAGCATCACTAGCCTCCCCTATGAGCAGTTCTTC
TRBV27	TRBJ1-1	-	-	13	CASSVDRNTEAFF	TGTGCCAGCAGTGTAGACAGGAACACTGAAGCTTTCTTT
TRBV29-1	TRBJ1-2	TRBD1	-	13	CSVWTGDAYGYTF	TGCAGCGTTTGGACAGGGGATGCCTATGGCTACACCTTC
TRBV28	TRBJ2-3	-	-	12	CASSLIADTQYF	TGTGCCAGCAGTTTAATCGCAGATACGCAGTATTTT
TRBV4-1	TRBJ1-1	-	-	14	CASSQESTADEAFF	TGCGCCAGCAGCCAAGAATCGACGGCCGATGAAGCTTTCTTT
TRBV6-5	TRBJ2-1	-	-	12	CASSYKGDEQFF	TGTGCCAGCAGTTATAAAGGAGATGAGCAGTTCTTC
TRBV28	TRBJ1-3	TRBD1	-	14	CASSFEGQGNTIYF	TGTGCCAGCTCATTTGAGGGACAGGGAAACACCATATATTTT
TRBV6-1	TRBJ2-2	TRBD2	-	13	CASSQGTSGELFF	TGTGCCAGCAGTCAGGGGACTAGCGGGGAGCTGTTTTTT
TRBV6-6	TRBJ2-1	-	-	12	CASSYWPGEQFF	TGTGCCAGCAGTTACTGGCCTGGTGAGCAGTTCTTC
TRBV20-1	TRBJ2-1	-	-	11	CGQEWGNEQFF	TGCGGGCAAGAATGGGGCAATGAGCAGTTCTTC
TRBV5-1	TRBJ2-7	-	-	16	CASSLLSVGSSYEQYF	TGCGCCAGCAGCTTGTTATCCGTGGGGAGCTCCTACGAGCAGTACTTC
TRBV7-6	TRBJ1-3	-	-	15	CASSSPVSAGNTIYF	TGTGCCAGCAGCTCTCCCGTTTCGGCTGGAAACACCATATATTTT
TRBV6-5	TRBJ2-1	TRBD1	once	14	CASRYQGAYNEQFF	TGTGCCAGCAGATATCAGGGGGCGTACAATGAGCAGTTCTTC
TRBV29-1	TRBJ2-2	TRBD2	-	12	CSVLAGTGELFF	TGCAGCGTTTTAGCGGGCACCGGGGAGCTGTTTTTT
TRBV14	TRBJ2-5	-	once	12	CASSQVGGTQYF	TGTGCCAGCAGCCAAGTTGGGGGGACCCAGTACTTC
TRBV7-7	TRBJ2-5	-	once	15	CASSPQGIPQETQYF	TGTGCTAGCAGCCCTCAGGGGATTCCGCAAGAGACCCAGTACTTC
TRBV15	TRBJ1-5	-	once	14	CATSGKVSNQPQHF	TGTGCCACCAGCGGCAAGGTTAGCAATCAGCCCCAGCATTTT
TRBV7-9	TRBJ2-5	-	-	12	CASSFGAETQYF	TGTGCCAGCAGCTTTGGTGCCGAGACCCAGTACTTC
TRBV19	TRBJ1-1	TRBD1	-	14	CASTIQGANTEAFF	TGTGCCAGTACTATACAGGGGGCGAACACTGAAGCTTTCTTT
TRBV2	TRBJ1-2	TRBD1	-	16	CASSEPGATGIYGYTF	TGTGCCAGCAGTGAGCCCGGGGCGACAGGGATTTATGGCTACACCTTC
TRBV4-2	TRBJ1-2	-	-	16	CASSQDTGDWNYGYTF	TGTGCCAGCAGCCAAGATACGGGGGATTGGAACTATGGCTACACCTTC
TRBV27	TRBJ2-6	-	-	14	CASSLGGSLTVLTF	TGTGCCAGCAGTTTAGGGGGGAGTCTGACCGTCCTGACTTTC
TRBV5-6	TRBJ2-7	-	-	14	CASSPPGYPYEQYF	TGTGCCAGCAGCCCCCCAGGGTACCCCTACGAGCAGTACTTC
TRBV6-1	TRBJ2-5	TRBD1	-	16	CASSGYTGDPQETQYF	TGTGCCAGCAGTGGGTATACAGGGGACCCGCAAGAGACCCAGTACTTC
TRBV29-1	TRBJ1-2	-	once	13	CSVVNPGNYGYTF	TGCAGCGTTGTTAACCCGGGGAACTATGGCTACACCTTC
TRBV7-9	TRBJ2-3	-	-	13	CASSFQYTDTQYF	TGTGCCAGCAGCTTCCAATACACAGATACGCAGTATTTT
TRBV2	TRBJ2-1	TRBD1	-	15	CASSATGVWFNEQFF	TGTGCCAGCAGCGCGACAGGGGTGTGGTTCAATGAGCAGTTCTTC
TRBV27	TRBJ2-2	-	once	15	CASSTPGGGTGELFF	TGTGCCAGCAGTACCCCAGGGGGAGGCACCGGGGAGCTGTTTTTT
TRBV4-1	TRBJ2-7	TRBD1	-	14	CASSPGQGVYEQYF	TGCGCCAGCAGCCCGGGACAGGGGGTATACGAGCAGTACTTC
TRBV6-1	TRBJ2-7	TRBD1	-	14	CASSARTGDYEQYF	TGTGCCAGCAGTGCTCGGACAGGGGACTACGAGCAGTACTTC
TRBV9	TRBJ1-1	-	few	13	CASSVEANTEAFF	TGTGCCAGCAGCGTAGAGGCGAACACTGAAGCTTTCTTT
TRBV11-2	TRBJ1-5	-	-	13	CASRQDQDQPQHF	TGTGCCAGCAGACAGGACCAGGATCAGCCCCAGCATTTT
TRBV18	TRBJ1-1	TRBD1	-	16	CASSRQGAARDTEAFF	TGTGCCAGCTCACGCCAGGGGGCCGCGAGGGACACTGAAGCTTTCTTT
TRBV5-4	TRBJ2-7	-	few	14	CASSWGEERREQYF	TGTGCCAGCAGCTGGGGCGAGGAGCGTAGGGAGCAGTACTTC
TRBV5-1	TRBJ2-6	-	-	18	CASSSLPNTPGGANVLTF	TGCGCCAGCAGCTCGTTACCGAACACACCTGGGGGGGCCAACGTCCTGACTTTC
TRBV25-1	TRBJ2-2	-	-	16	CASSLRRHPNTGELFF	TGTGCCAGCAGTTTGAGGCGACACCCGAACACCGGGGAGCTGTTTTTT
TRBV6-1	TRBJ1-2	-	-	16	CASSEGGWLANYGYTF	TGTGCCAGCAGTGAAGGTGGTTGGCTGGCTAACTATGGCTACACCTTC
TRBV6-1	TRBJ2-7	TRBD2	-	14	CASRASGGSYEQYF	TGTGCCAGCAGAGCGAGCGGGGGGTCCTACGAGCAGTACTTC
TRBV10-2	TRBJ1-5	TRBD1	-	15	CASSPGQYSNQPQHF	TGCGCCAGCAGTCCGGGACAGTATAGCAATCAGCCCCAGCATTTT
TRBV5-1	TRBJ1-1	-	-	14	CASSWGEMNTEAFF	TGCGCCAGCAGCTGGGGGGAGATGAACACTGAAGCTTTCTTT
TRBV6-1	TRBJ1-2	-	-	13	CASRGGPDYGYTF	TGTGCCAGCAGGGGAGGCCCAGACTATGGCTACACCTTC
TRBV2	TRBJ2-7	TRBD1	few	15	CASSGERQGADEQYF	TGTGCCAGCAGTGGAGAACGGCAGGGGGCGGACGAGCAGTACTTC
TRBV5-4	TRBJ2-1	TRBD1	-	15	CASSLEGQGANEQFF	TGTGCCAGCAGCTTGGAGGGACAGGGTGCAAATGAGCAGTTCTTC
TRBV27	TRBJ2-1	-	-	11	CAIGITGEQFF	TGTGCCATTGGGATAACCGGTGAGCAGTTCTTC